The 8 T cell receptor beta chains below come from one sample, sequenced in a study of immune cell composition in non-small cell lung cancer. Generated by immunoSEQ multiplex PCR, the TCRdb table keeps only in-frame clones and is missing some. The sample lists roughly 1,700 clones; more than 75% were seen once. The specimen sequenced was lung tumor tissue. Receptor source: a human donor with non-small cell lung cancer.

This chain links TRBV21-1 with TRBJ2-7; TRBD2, the table's D call, lacks a check against the DNA. TRBV21-1 is marked as a pseudogene. This CDR3 is built from 13 residues. The CDR3 sequence: CASSRGLRYEQYV. The CDR3 DNA sequence: TGTGCCAGCAGCAGGGGACTACGCTACGAGCAGTACGTC.

V is TRBV9 and J is TRBJ2-5, with 10 bases matching TRBD2. Trimming took 4 bases from V and 3 from J; bases not matched to a gene: 3. CDR1 is SGDLS, CDR2 YYNGEE, per germline. The CDR3 is made up of 14 amino acids. CDR3 nucleotide sequence: TGTGCCAGCAGCTTCGGACTAGCGGAAGAGACCCAGTACTTC. It is translated as CASSFGLAEETQYF. The variable domain in full, completed from reference TRBV9 and TRBJ2-5, reads DSGVTQTPKHLITATGQRVTLRCSPRSGDLSVYWYQQSLDQGLQFLIQYYNGEERAKGNILERFSAQQFPDLHSELNLSSLELGDSALYFCASSFGLAEETQYFGPGTRLLVL.

The V call is TRBV28, the J call TRBJ2-7, with 9 bases matching TRBD2. V was clipped by 3 bases and J by 6 bases; unmatched bases: 9. The length of the CDR3 is 15 residues. CDR1 is MDHEN, CDR2 SYDVKM, per germline. CDR3 sequence: CASSFAGGPVCEQYF. The CDR3 DNA reads as TGTGCCAGCAGTTTTGCGGGAGGGCCTGTGTGCGAGCAGTACTTC.

This clone has more than one count but fewer than ten. The V gene is TRBV7-6, the J gene TRBJ2-1; possible D gene TRBD1, 6 bases. CDR3 length equals 17 residues. Germline CDR1 and CDR2: SGHVS and FNYEAQ. Trimming took 5 bases from V and 4 from J, leaving 21 bases between them. The CDR3: CASSPGLTGTSYNEQFF. CDR3 sequence (DNA): TGTGCCAGCAGCCCCGGCCTAACCGGGACATCTTACAATGAGCAGTTCTTC.

The chain carries TRBV5-1 and TRBJ2-2, with D tentatively TRBD2 (6 bases). Trimming took 0 bases from V and 1 from J, leaving 13 bases between them. Per germline, CDR1 SGHRS and CDR2 YFSETQ. The CDR3 contains 17 residues. The CDR3 region is CASSLESLAMNTGELFF. The CDR3 DNA is TGCGCCAGCAGCTTGGAATCCCTAGCGATGAACACCGGGGAGCTGTTTTTT.

This clone occurred a few times. The chain is built from TRBV27 and TRBJ2-1, with 14 bases matching TRBD2. The trim removed 6 bases at V and 4 bases at J, leaving 2 bases unmatched. The CDR3 totals 15 residues. The germline V gene has CDR1 MNHEY and CDR2 SMNVEV (reference sequence). CDR3 DNA sequence: TGTGCCAGCAGGGGACTAGCGGGAGTTTACAATGAGCAGTTCTTC. Encoded protein: CASRGLAGVYNEQFF.

This clone was found once. V is TRBV7-6 and J is TRBJ1-4; 10 bases are shared with TRBD1. Per germline, CDR1 SGHVS and CDR2 FNYEAQ. This CDR3 spans 17 amino acids. The V gene end was trimmed by 1 base and the J gene end by 7 bases; junction bases not matched to a gene: 9. The CDR3 nucleotides are TGTGCCAGCAGCTTAGGGGTTCCGGGACAGGGGACTGAAAAACTGTTTTTT. This translates into CASSLGVPGQGTEKLFF. The full variable domain, with the rest looked up from reference TRBV7-6 and TRBJ1-4, is GAGVSQSPRYKVTKRGQDVALRCDPISGHVSLYWYRQALGQGPEFLTYFNYEAQQDKSGLPNDRFSAERPEGSISTLTIQRTEQRDSAMYRCASSLGVPGQGTEKLFFGSGTQLSVL.

The chain combines TRBV7-9 with TRBJ1-1; weak D call: TRBD1 (6 bases). CDR3 size: 12 residues. Trimming pared 5 bases from V and 9 bases from J, leaving 13 bases between. Germline CDR1 reads SEHNR; CDR2 reads FQNEAQ (reference sequence). Here the CDR3 reads CASSPEDSKAFF. The CDR3 bases are TGTGCCAGCAGCCCCGAGGACAGTAAAGCTTTCTTT. Variable domain in full (rest from reference TRBV7-9 and TRBJ1-1): DTGVSQNPRHKITKRGQNVTFRCDPISEHNRLYWYRQTLGQGPEFLTYFQNEAQLEKSRLLSDRFSAERPKGSFSTLEIQRTEQGDSAMYLCASSPEDSKAFFGQGTRLTVV.